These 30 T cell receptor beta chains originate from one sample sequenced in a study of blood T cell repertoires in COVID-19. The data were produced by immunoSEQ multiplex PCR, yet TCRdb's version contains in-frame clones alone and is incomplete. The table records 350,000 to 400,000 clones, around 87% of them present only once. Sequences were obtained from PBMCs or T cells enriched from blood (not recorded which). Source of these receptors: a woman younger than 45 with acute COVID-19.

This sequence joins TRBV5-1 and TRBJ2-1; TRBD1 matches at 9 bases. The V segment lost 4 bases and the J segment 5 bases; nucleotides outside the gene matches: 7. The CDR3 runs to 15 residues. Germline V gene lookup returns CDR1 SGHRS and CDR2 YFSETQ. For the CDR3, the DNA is TGCGCCAGCAGCACCGGGACAGGGAACCACAATGAGCAGTTCTTC. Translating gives CASSTGTGNHNEQFF.

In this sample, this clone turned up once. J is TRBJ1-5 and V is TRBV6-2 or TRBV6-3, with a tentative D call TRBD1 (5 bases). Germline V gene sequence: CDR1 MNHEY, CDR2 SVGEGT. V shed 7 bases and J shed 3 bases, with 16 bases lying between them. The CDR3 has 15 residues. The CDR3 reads CASNPWGDYNQPQHF. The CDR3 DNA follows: TGTGCCAGCAACCCCTGGGGGGACTACAATCAGCCCCAGCATTTT.

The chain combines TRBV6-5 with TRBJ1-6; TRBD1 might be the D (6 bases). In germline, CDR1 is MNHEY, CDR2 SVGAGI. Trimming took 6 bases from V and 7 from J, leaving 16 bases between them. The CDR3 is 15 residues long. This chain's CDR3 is CASSTPGQWNSPLHF. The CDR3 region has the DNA TGTGCCAGCAGCACCCCGGGACAATGGAATTCACCCCTCCACTTT.

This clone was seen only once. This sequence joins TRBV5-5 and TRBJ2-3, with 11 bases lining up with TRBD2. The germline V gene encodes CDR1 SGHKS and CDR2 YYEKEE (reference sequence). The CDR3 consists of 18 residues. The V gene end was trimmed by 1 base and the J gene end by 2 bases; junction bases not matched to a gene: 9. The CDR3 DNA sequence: TGTGCCAGCAGCTTGCACTCATTAGCGGGGGGGGCCACAGATACGCAGTATTTT. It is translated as CASSLHSLAGGATDTQYF.

The CDR3 coding sequence is TGTGCCACCAGTGGTGCCGGGACACACACTGAAGCTTTCTTT. This translates into CATSGAGTHTEAFF. The gene calls are TRBV24-1 and TRBJ1-1, with a possible D match to TRBD1 (6 bases). V was clipped by 5 bases and J by 3 bases, with 12 bases between them. This CDR3 has 14 residues. CDR1 and CDR2 from the germline V gene are KGHDR and SFDVKD.

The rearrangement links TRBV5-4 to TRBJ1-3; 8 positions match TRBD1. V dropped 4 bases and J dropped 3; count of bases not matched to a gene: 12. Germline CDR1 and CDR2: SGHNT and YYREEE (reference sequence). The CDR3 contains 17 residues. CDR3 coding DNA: TGTGCCAGCAGCACCACAGGGGGTGGGCCAGTTGGAAACACCATATATTTT. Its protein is CASSTTGGGPVGNTIYF. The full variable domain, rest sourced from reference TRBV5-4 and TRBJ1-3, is ETGVTQSPTHLIKTRGQQVTLRCSSQSGHNTVSWYQQALGQGPQFIFQYYREEENGRGNFPPRFSGLQFPNYSSELNVNALELDDSALYLCASSTTGGGPVGNTIYFGEGSWLTVV.

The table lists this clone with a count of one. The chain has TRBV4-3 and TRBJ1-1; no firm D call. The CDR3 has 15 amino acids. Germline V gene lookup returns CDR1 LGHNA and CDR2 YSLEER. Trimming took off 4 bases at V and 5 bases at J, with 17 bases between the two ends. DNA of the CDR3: TGCGCCAGCAGCCCTATGGAAGGGAGGTGGACTGAAGCTTTCTTT. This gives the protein CASSPMEGRWTEAFF.

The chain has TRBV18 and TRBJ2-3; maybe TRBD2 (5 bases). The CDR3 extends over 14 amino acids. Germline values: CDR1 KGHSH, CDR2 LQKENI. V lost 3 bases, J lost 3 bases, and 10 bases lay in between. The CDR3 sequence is CASSPRERTDTQYF. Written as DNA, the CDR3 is TGTGCCAGCTCACCCCGGGAAAGGACAGATACGCAGTATTTT.

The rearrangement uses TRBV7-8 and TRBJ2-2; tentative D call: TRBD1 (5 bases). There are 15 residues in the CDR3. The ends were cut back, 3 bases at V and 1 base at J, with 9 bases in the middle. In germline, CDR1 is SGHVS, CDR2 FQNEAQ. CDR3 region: CASSFRVGNTGELFF. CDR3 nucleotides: TGTGCCAGCAGCTTCAGGGTGGGGAACACCGGGGAGCTGTTTTTT.

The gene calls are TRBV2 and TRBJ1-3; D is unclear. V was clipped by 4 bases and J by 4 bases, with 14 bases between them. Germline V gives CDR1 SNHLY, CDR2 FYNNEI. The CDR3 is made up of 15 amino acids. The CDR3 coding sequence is TGTGCCAGCAGTGGCGCTCCTAATAGCGGAAACACCATATATTTT. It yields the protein CASSGAPNSGNTIYF.

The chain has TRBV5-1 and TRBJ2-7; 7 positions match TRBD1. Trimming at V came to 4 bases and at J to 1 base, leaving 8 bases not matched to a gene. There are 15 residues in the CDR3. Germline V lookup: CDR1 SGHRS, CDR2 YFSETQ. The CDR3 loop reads CASSVGQILSYEQYF. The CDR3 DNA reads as TGCGCCAGCAGCGTGGGACAGATTCTTTCCTACGAGCAGTACTTC.

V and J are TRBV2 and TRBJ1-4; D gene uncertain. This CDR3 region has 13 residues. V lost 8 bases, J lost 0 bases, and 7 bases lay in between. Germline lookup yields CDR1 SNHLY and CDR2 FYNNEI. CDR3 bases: TGTGCCAGCGCCCGCGCAACTAATGAAAAACTGTTTTTT. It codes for CASARATNEKLFF.

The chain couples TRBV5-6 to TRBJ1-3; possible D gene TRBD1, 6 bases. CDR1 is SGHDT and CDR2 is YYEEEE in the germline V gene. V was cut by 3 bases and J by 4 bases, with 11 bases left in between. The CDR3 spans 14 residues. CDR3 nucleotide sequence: TGTGCCAGCAGCTCACAGGGTCCCGGAAACACCATATATTTT. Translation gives CASSSQGPGNTIYF.

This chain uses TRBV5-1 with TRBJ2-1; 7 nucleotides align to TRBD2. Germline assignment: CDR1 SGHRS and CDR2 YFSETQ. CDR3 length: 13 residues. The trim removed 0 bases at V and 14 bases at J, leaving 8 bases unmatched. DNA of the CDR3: TGCGCCAGCAGCTTGGACGGACTCGCGGGGGAGTTCTTC. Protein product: CASSLDGLAGEFF.

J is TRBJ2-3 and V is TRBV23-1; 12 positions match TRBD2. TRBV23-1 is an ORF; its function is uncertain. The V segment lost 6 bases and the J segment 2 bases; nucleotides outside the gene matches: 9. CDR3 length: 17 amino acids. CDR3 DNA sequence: TGCGCCAGCAGCCTGGGACTAGCGGGTTCAGACACAGATACGCAGTATTTT. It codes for CASSLGLAGSDTDTQYF.

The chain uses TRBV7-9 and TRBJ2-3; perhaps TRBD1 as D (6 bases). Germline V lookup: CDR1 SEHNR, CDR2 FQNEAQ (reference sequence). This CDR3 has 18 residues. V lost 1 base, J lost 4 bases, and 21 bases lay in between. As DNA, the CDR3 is TGTGCCAGCAGCTTAGAAGGACAGTATTTTAAGGTCCCAGATACGCAGTATTTT. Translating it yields CASSLEGQYFKVPDTQYF.

DNA for the CDR3: TGTGCCAGCAGTACCGGACTAGACAGTTCTGAGCAGTTCTTC. Translation: CASSTGLDSSEQFF. The gene calls are TRBV6-2 or TRBV6-3 and TRBJ2-1, with 7 bases aligning to TRBD2. CDR1 and CDR2 (germline): MNHEY, SVGEGT. The CDR3 is 14 residues long. V was clipped by 5 bases and J by 9 bases; unmatched bases: 10.

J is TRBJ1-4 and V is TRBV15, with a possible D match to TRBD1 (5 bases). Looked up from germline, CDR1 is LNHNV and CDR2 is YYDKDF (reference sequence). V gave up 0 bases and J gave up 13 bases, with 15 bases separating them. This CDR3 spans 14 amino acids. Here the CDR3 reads CATSRDQLQGTLFF. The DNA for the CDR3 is TGTGCCACCAGCAGAGACCAACTCCAGGGAACACTGTTTTTT.

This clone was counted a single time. CDR3 nucleotide sequence: TGTGCCAGCACCACCTTGGGGCTAGCCAAAAACATTCAGTACTTC. It codes for CASTTLGLAKNIQYF. The chain employs TRBV6-5 and TRBJ2-4, with D possibly TRBD1 on 5 matching bases. This CDR3 region has 15 residues. V shed 7 bases and J shed 0 bases, with 13 bases lying between them. Germline CDR1 and CDR2: MNHEY and SVGAGI.

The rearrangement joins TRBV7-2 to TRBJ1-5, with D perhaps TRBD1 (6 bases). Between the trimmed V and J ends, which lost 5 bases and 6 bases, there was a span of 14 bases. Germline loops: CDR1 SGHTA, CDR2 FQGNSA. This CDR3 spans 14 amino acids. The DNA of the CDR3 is TGTGCCAGCAGCCAGGACAGAATCGGTCAGCCCCAGCATTTT. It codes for CASSQDRIGQPQHF.

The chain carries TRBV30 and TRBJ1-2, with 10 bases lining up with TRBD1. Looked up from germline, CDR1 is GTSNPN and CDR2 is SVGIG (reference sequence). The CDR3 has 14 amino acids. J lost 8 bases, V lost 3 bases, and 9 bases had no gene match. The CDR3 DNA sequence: TGTGCCTGGAGGGAGACAGGGGGCGGGGAGGGCTACACCTTC. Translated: CAWRETGGGEGYTF.

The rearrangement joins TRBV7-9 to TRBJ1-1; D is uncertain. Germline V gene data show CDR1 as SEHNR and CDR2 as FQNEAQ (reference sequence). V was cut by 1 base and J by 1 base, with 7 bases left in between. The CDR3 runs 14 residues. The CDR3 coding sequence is TGTGCCAGCAGCTTAGTCCGGGGGAACACTGAAGCTTTCTTT. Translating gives CASSLVRGNTEAFF.

Here the CDR3 reads CASSPRDRVFGGELFF. Here the CDR3 DNA reads TGTGCCAGCAGTCCACGGGACAGGGTCTTTGGCGGGGAGCTGTTTTTT. The V call is TRBV27, the J call TRBJ2-2; 9 nucleotides align to TRBD1. The junction had 11 bases not matched to a gene; V was cut back by 5 bases and J by 7 bases. The CDR3 has 16 residues. The germline CDR1 and CDR2 sequences are MNHEY and SMNVEV (reference sequence).

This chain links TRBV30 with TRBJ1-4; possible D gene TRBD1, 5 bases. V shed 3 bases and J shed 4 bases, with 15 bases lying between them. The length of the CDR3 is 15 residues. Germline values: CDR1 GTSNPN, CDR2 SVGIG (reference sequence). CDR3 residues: CAWRARALNNEKLFF. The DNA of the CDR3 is TGTGCCTGGAGGGCCAGGGCGTTGAATAATGAAAAACTGTTTTTT. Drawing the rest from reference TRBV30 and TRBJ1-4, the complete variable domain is SQTIHQWPATLVQPVGSPLSLECTVEGTSNPNLYWYRQAAGRGLQLLFYSVGIGQISSEVPQNLSASRPQDRQFILSSKKLLLSDSGFYLCAWRARALNNEKLFFGSGTQLSVL.

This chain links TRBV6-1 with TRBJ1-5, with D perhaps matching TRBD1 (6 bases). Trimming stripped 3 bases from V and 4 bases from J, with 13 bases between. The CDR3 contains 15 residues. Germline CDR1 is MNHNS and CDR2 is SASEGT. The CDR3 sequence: CASSDPIGQNQPQHF. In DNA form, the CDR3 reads TGTGCCAGCAGTGACCCCATTGGACAGAATCAGCCCCAGCATTTT.

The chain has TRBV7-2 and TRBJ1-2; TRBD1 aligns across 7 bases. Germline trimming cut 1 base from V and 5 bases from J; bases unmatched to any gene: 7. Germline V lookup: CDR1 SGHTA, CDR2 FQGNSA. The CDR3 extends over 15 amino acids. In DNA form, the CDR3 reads TGTGCCAGCAGCTTAGGTGCAGGGGGATCGTATGGCTACACCTTC. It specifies CASSLGAGGSYGYTF.

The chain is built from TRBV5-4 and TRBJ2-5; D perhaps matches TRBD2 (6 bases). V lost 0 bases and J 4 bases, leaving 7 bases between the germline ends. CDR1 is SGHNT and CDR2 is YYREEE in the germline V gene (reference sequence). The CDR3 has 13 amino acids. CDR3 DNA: TGTGCCAGCAGCTTGGGGAGGGCAGAGACCCAGTACTTC. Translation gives CASSLGRAETQYF. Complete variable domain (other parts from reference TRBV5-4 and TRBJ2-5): ETGVTQSPTHLIKTRGQQVTLRCSSQSGHNTVSWYQQALGQGPQFIFQYYREEENGRGNFPPRFSGLQFPNYSSELNVNALELDDSALYLCASSLGRAETQYFGPGTRLLVL.

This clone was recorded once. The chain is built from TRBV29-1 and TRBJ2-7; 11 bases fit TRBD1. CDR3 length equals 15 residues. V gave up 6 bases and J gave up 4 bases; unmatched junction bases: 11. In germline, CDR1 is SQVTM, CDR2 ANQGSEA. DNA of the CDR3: TGCAGCGTGGAAATGGGACAGGGGGTCCCTTACGAGCAGTACTTC. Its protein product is CSVEMGQGVPYEQYF.

CDR3 loop: CASSTRDRGQSGYTF. In nucleotides, the CDR3 is TGTGCCAGCAGTACTCGGGACAGGGGTCAAAGTGGCTACACCTTC. V gene TRBV6-5 combines with J gene TRBJ1-2, with 10 bases aligning to TRBD1. Germline V gene data show CDR1 as MNHEY and CDR2 as SVGAGI. The CDR3 is 15 residues long. Trimming removed 5 bases from V and 7 bases from J; junction bases left unmatched: 10.

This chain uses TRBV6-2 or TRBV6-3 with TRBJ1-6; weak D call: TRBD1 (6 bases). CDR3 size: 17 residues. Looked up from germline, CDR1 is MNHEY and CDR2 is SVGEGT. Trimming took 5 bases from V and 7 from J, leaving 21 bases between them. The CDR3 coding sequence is TGTGCCAGCAGTGTTCCCAGGGGATCCGTTAGAAATTCACCCCTCCACTTT. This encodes CASSVPRGSVRNSPLHF.